This TCR beta chain is drawn from a study of siplizumab effects on memory and regulatory T cells. Points from the study as a whole: The mean Treg-derived percentage of mappable alloreactive CD4+ clones was 60% to 80% with siplizumab compared with roughly 30% in controls.

Points on this clone: Its antigen is unknown. Other DNA sequences from this sample encode an identical CDR3 as well.

Trimming took off 3 bases at V and 5 bases at J, with 13 bases between the two ends. The CDR3 is 14 residues long. From germline, CDR1 is SNHLY and CDR2 FYNNEI. Assay: immunoSEQ multiplex PCR; the TCRdb copy retains only in-frame clones and omits some. The sample lists about 100,000 clones; approximately 94% were seen once. The chain employs TRBV2 and TRBJ1-1, with a tentative D call TRBD1 (5 bases). Sequencing was carried out using non-Treg CD4+ T cells sorted from blood. This clonotype originated in a human donor in good health. CDR3 residues: CASSEGGLGTEAFF. CDR3 nucleotide sequence: TGTGCCAGCAGTGAGGGGGGATTGGGGACTGAAGCTTTCTTT.